This T cell receptor beta chain was profiled in a study of Graves' ophthalmopathy and Graves' hyperthyroidism. The CDR3 extends over 15 amino acids. Germline V CDR1 and CDR2: MGHRA, YSYEKL. The ends were cut back, 4 bases at V and 6 bases at J, with 13 bases in the middle. RNA transcripts were the template, and TCR beta CDR3 regions were amplified from them. Second-round multiplex PCR came after a first-round RT-PCR that employed HTBI primers. One entry per CDR3 protein, called by TCRdb with MiXCR from the multiplex PCR reads. This repertoire shows over 450,000 distinct CDR3 sequences, 14% found once; its top ten account for 9.8%. This clonotype was detected only a few times. Ophthalmopathy donors were characterized by moderate-to-severe activity, CAS of at least 3, NOSPECS of at least 4, and duration under 3 months. Each diagnosis was determined on the basis of clinical symptoms, serum thyroxine, TRAb, thyroid ultrasound and orbital computed tomography. The PBMCs were taken from roughly 10 ml of fresh peripheral blood.

V gene TRBV4-1 combines with J gene TRBJ1-6; D may be TRBD1 (6 bases). The sample taken for sequencing was blood. The receptor was isolated from a woman between 25 and 40 years old with Graves' ophthalmopathy. The CDR3 DNA follows: TGCGCCAGCAGCCGAGAGGGGGTGGGTAATTCACCCCTCCACTTT. This gives the protein CASSREGVGNSPLHF.